This T cell receptor beta chain appears in the sequencing data of a study of shared clonotypes between healthy human individuals. Assay runs were performed at deep level. Here immunoSEQ multiplex PCR was the method, and the copy in TCRdb shows in-frame clones only, minus some. The sample lists a few hundred thousand clones; about 74% were seen once. Trimming removed 5 bases from V and 5 bases from J, with 13 bases in between. CDR3 length: 14 amino acids. CDR1 and CDR2 (germline): MNHEY, SMNVEV (reference sequence). The healthy adult donors were HIV-negative and reported no recent acute infections or vaccinations.

This TCR was recovered from a man aged 25 to 40 in good health. The sequenced sample was memory CD4+ T cells sorted from blood. The subset denotes: CD45RA-negative fraction. The chain employs TRBV27 and TRBJ1-5; D not certain. In DNA form, the CDR3 reads TGTGCCAGCAGTCCTGGCGGATCGTATCAGCCCCAGCATTTT. Its translation is CASSPGGSYQPQHF.